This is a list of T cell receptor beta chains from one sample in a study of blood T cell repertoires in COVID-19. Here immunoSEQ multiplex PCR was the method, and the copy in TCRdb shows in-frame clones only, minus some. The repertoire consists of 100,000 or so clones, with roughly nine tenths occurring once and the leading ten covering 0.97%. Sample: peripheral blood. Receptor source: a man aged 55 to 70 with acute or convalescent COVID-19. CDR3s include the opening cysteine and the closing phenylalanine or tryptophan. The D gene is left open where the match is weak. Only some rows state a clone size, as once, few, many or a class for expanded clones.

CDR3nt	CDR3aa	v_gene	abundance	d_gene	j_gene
TGTGCCAGCAGGACGCAACCGGGACTTTTTTCCGGCTACACCTTC	CASRTQPGLFSGYTF	TRBV21-1	-	-	TRBJ1-2
TGCAGCGTAAGGACAGGGGTGAACATTCAGTACTTC	CSVRTGVNIQYF	TRBV29-1	-	TRBD1	TRBJ2-4
TGTGCCAGCGGCACCTACAGGGACTCACCCCTCCACTTT	CASGTYRDSPLHF	TRBV2	few	-	TRBJ1-6
TGTGCCTTGGGACAGAGCTCTGGAAACACCATATATTTT	CALGQSSGNTIYF	TRBV30	once	TRBD1	TRBJ1-3
TGTGCCAGCACCACATTGGCCTCCAATACGCAGTATTTT	CASTTLASNTQYF	TRBV6-5	-	-	TRBJ2-3
TGCGCCAGCAGTGAGTCGAGGGTAGCGGGAGGGAAGCAGTTCTTC	CASSESRVAGGKQFF	TRBV10-1	-	TRBD2	TRBJ2-1
TGTGCCAGCAGGACGGGGCGGGGGACTGAAGCTTTCTTT	CASRTGRGTEAFF	TRBV12-3/TRBV12-4	-	-	TRBJ1-1
TGTGCCAGCAGCTTACAACGGGGTAATGAGCAGTTCTTC	CASSLQRGNEQFF	TRBV7-6	-	-	TRBJ2-1
TGTGCCAGCAGTGACCTCCCCCGGACAGGGATTAATGAAAAACTGTTTTTT	CASSDLPRTGINEKLFF	TRBV25-1	-	TRBD1	TRBJ1-4
TGTGCCAGCAGCATTGACAGGGTCGGATATGGCTACACCTTC	CASSIDRVGYGYTF	TRBV11-2	-	TRBD1	TRBJ1-2
TGTGCCAGCAGCTCCCGCCAATCGGGACAGCTATTCTCCTACAATGAGCAGTTCTTC	CASSSRQSGQLFSYNEQFF	TRBV11-3	-	TRBD1	TRBJ2-1
TGTGCCACCAGTGATTTATTCACCGGTGAAGCTTTCTTT	CATSDLFTGEAFF	TRBV24-1	-	-	TRBJ1-1
TGTGCCAGCAGCTTAGGGGCTAGCCGCACAGATACGCAGTATTTT	CASSLGASRTDTQYF	TRBV7-6	-	-	TRBJ2-3
TGTGCCAGCAGGGCCACAGGGTCCCAGAGCTACACCTTC	CASRATGSQSYTF	TRBV6-5	-	-	TRBJ1-2
TGTGCCAGCAGCTCTAGCGGGAGGGGCAATGAGCAGTTCTTC	CASSSSGRGNEQFF	TRBV7-3	-	TRBD2	TRBJ2-1
TGTGCCAGCAGCCCCCGGACAGGGGAGACCCAGTACTTC	CASSPRTGETQYF	TRBV11-2	-	TRBD1	TRBJ2-5
TGTGCCAGCAGTGAAGGCCCTTGGGGGGCTAACTATGGCTACACCTTC	CASSEGPWGANYGYTF	TRBV6-1	-	-	TRBJ1-2
TGCGCCAGCAGCCAAGACTCCAATCAGCCCCAGCATTTT	CASSQDSNQPQHF	TRBV4-1	-	-	TRBJ1-5
TGCGCCAGCAGCCGAATCTCGGGGACTAGCGATTACAATGAGCAGTTCTTC	CASSRISGTSDYNEQFF	TRBV4-1	-	TRBD2	TRBJ2-1
TGTGCCAGCAGCACGACAGGGCAGAACACTGAAGCTTTCTTT	CASSTTGQNTEAFF	TRBV7-3	-	TRBD1	TRBJ1-1
TGTGCCTGGAGTGCGACTGACAGGGATAGGGGAACCATATATTTT	CAWSATDRDRGTIYF	TRBV30	-	TRBD1	TRBJ1-3
TGTGCCAGCAGCTTAGACGGGGGGGTTCCTGAAGCTTTCTTT	CASSLDGGVPEAFF	TRBV7-3	-	-	TRBJ1-1
TGTGCCAGCAGCCCCGGACAGGGGGCAGGTGGCTACACCTTC	CASSPGQGAGGYTF	TRBV5-8	-	TRBD1	TRBJ1-2
TGTGCCAGCAGTCCCCGGGTAAATCAGCCCCAGCATTTT	CASSPRVNQPQHF	TRBV12-3/TRBV12-4	-	-	TRBJ1-5
TGTGCCAGCAGCTGGTGGGGACAGGGTACTGGCTACACCTTC	CASSWWGQGTGYTF	TRBV3-1/TRBV3-2	-	TRBD1	TRBJ1-2
TGTGCCTGGAGGGCGGGAGGTCGGGCAGATACGCAGTATTTT	CAWRAGGRADTQYF	TRBV30	-	TRBD2	TRBJ2-3
TGTGCCAGCAGTTTATGGGGGGGACAGGGACCCGGGGAGCTGTTTTTT	CASSLWGGQGPGELFF	TRBV27	once	TRBD1	TRBJ2-2
TGTGCCATCAGCCCGACAGATGAGACCCAGTACTTC	CAISPTDETQYF	TRBV10-3	-	-	TRBJ2-5
TGCGCCAGCAGCTTGTCAGGGGGCCAAGAGACCCAGTACTTC	CASSLSGGQETQYF	TRBV5-1	-	TRBD1	TRBJ2-5
TGTGCCAGCCGGGGTCCGAACTATGGCTACACCTTC	CASRGPNYGYTF	TRBV6-6	-	-	TRBJ1-2
TGTGCCTCAGGAAGGGGGAGCCTTAATGAAAAACTGTTTTTT	CASGRGSLNEKLFF	TRBV30	-	-	TRBJ1-4
TGTGCCACCAGTGATTACAACAGGGAGCAGTTCTTC	CATSDYNREQFF	TRBV24-1	-	-	TRBJ2-1